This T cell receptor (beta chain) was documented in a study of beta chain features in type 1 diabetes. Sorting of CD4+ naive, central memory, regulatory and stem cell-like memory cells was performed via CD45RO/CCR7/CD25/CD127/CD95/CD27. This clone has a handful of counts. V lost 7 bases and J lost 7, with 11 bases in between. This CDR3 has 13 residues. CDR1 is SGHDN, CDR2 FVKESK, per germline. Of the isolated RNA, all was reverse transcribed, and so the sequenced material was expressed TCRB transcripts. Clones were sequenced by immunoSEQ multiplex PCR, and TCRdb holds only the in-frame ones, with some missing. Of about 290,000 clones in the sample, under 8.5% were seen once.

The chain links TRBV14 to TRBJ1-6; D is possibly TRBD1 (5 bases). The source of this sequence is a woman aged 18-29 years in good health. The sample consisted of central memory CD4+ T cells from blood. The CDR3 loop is CASTSRVNSPLHF. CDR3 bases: TGTGCCAGCACTAGCAGGGTCAATTCACCCCTCCACTTT.